This TCR beta chain was retrieved from a study of regulatory T cells in long-lasting Graves disease. Study-wide background: For a period under 3 months, newly diagnosed Graves' patients had taken antithyroid drugs. Overall study findings and caveats: Patients whose Graves' disease persisted exhibited lower TCR diversity than those newly diagnosed.

Details on this clonotype: The target antigen is unknown.

Time point reported: newly diagnosed GD, antithyroid drugs for less than 3 months. The TCR library was made from RNA extracted from PBMCs. Assembly of TCR beta libraries relied on iRepertoire HTBI primers together with Arm-PCR of CDR3 regions. TCRdb reprocessed the multiplex PCR reads with MiXCR, giving one entry per CDR3 protein. Of about 440,000 distinct CDR3 sequences in the sample, 15% were seen once. The V gene's germline CDR1 is LNHDA and CDR2 SQIVND (reference sequence). The V end lost 3 bases, the J end lost 5 bases, and 13 bases lay between the germline ends. This CDR3 has 14 residues. The same sample was also studied in work on T cells in Graves' hyperthyroidism and ophthalmopathy. This second study notes: The TCR CDR3 first-round RT-PCR relied on the HTBI primer set.

J is TRBJ1-1 and V is TRBV19; D is unresolved. This TCR derives from a woman aged 30 to 39 with Graves disease. This sample comprised peripheral blood mononuclear cells (PBMCs), obtained at new diagnosis, from a patient treated with antithyroid drugs. The CDR3 region is CASSIAAGGTEAFF. The CDR3, as DNA: TGTGCCAGTAGTATTGCGGCGGGAGGAACTGAAGCTTTCTTT.